This is a list of T cell receptor beta chains from one sample in a study of T-cell memory formation after mild COVID-19. TCRdb redid the calling of the 5' RACE reads with MiXCR, one entry per CDR3 protein. The profile covers 550,000 to 700,000 distinct CDR3 sequences, with around 15% appearing a single time and roughly 8% taken by the ten largest. The sequencing sample was made of PBMCs or a T cell subset sorted from them (not recorded which). The origin of the receptors is an adult woman who had mild COVID-19 (a few samples of this study predate the infection). Cell type and time point are not known. Each CDR3 is given with its conserved first and last residue. A D gene is named only where the DNA matches it firmly. Clone size is not always given. Where it is, it says once, few, many or a class for expanded clones.

D gene	J gene	clone size	V gene	CDR3 DNA	CDR3 protein
TRBD2	TRBJ2-5	few	TRBV11-2	TGTGCCAGCAGGGTAGCGGGAGAAGAGACCCAGTACTTC	CASRVAGEETQYF
NA	TRBJ2-7	few	TRBV7-9	TGTGCCAGCAGACCCACAGGGCCGTCCTCCCACGAGCAGTACTTC	CASRPTGPSSHEQYF
TRBD1	TRBJ1-5	NA	TRBV18	TGTGCCAGCTCACCACAAGAGGGGGCGGCCCATCAGCCCCAGCATTTT	CASSPQEGAAHQPQHF
NA	TRBJ2-7	NA	TRBV4-1	TGCGCCAGCAGCCAAGAGGCAGGGGAACCCTACGAGCAGTACTTC	CASSQEAGEPYEQYF
NA	TRBJ2-6	NA	TRBV7-6	TGTGCCAGCAGCTTAGTCTCCGGTGCTGGGGCCAACGTCCTGACTTTC	CASSLVSGAGANVLTF
TRBD2	TRBJ2-3	few	TRBV5-6	TGTGCCAGCAGCTTCCGCAGATATACCGGGAGGGCCAGAGATACGCAGTATTTT	CASSFRRYTGRARDTQYF
TRBD1	TRBJ1-4	NA	TRBV3-1	TGTGCCAGCAGCCAGCGCCGGGACAGGATGGATGAAAAACTGTTTTTT	CASSQRRDRMDEKLFF
NA	TRBJ2-5	NA	TRBV7-8	TGTGCCAGCAGCTTGGGACCAGGACAGATAAAGGAGACCCAGTACTTC	CASSLGPGQIKETQYF
NA	TRBJ2-7	few	TRBV12-3/TRBV12-4	TGTGCCAGCAAGGGGCTTTGGGCAGGGGACGAGCAGTACTTC	CASKGLWAGDEQYF
NA	TRBJ2-3	NA	TRBV4-1	TGCGCCAGCAGCCGAATAGCACAACGGGCAGATACGCAGTATTTT	CASSRIAQRADTQYF
NA	TRBJ2-2	NA	TRBV7-2	TGTGCCAGCAGCTTAGCGCGAAAGCTGTTTTTT	CASSLARKLFF
NA	TRBJ2-1	NA	TRBV7-9	TGTGCCAGCAGCTACCAAGGGCGGGGAAAATACAATGAGCAGTTCTTC	CASSYQGRGKYNEQFF
NA	TRBJ2-7	many	TRBV7-6	TGTGCCAGCAGCTTAGCGACTCTAACCTACGAGCAGTACTTC	CASSLATLTYEQYF
TRBD1	TRBJ1-2	few	TRBV11-2	TGTGCCAGCAGCTCGATCCGGGACAGGGGATCGGGGAGCTACACCTTC	CASSSIRDRGSGSYTF
NA	TRBJ2-1	NA	TRBV29-1	TGCAGCGTTCGAACGGAGACTGTGGGCAATGAGCAGTTCTTC	CSVRTETVGNEQFF
NA	TRBJ2-5	NA	TRBV2	TGTGCCAGCAGTGAGTGGGGGCACGAGACCCAGTACTTC	CASSEWGHETQYF
NA	TRBJ1-5	NA	TRBV7-8	TGTGCCAGCAGCTTAGCGAGGACTCTTCAGCCCCAGCATTTT	CASSLARTLQPQHF
TRBD2	TRBJ2-3	few	TRBV24-1	TGTGCCACCAGTGATGTAGCGGGAATCAGCACAGATACGCAGTATTTT	CATSDVAGISTDTQYF
TRBD1	TRBJ2-2	many	TRBV12-3/TRBV12-4	TGTGCCAGCAGCCTCCGACAGGGGAACACCGGGGAGCTGTTTTTT	CASSLRQGNTGELFF
TRBD2	TRBJ2-3	NA	TRBV19	TGTGCCAGTAGTACTGCCCTCGATCTAGCGGTGGCAGATACGCAGTATTTT	CASSTALDLAVADTQYF
NA	TRBJ2-7	NA	TRBV5-1	TGCGCCAGCAGCAGGCGACGGGGGCAAGACTACGAGCAGTACTTC	CASSRRRGQDYEQYF
NA	TRBJ1-5	few	TRBV18	TGTGCCAGCTCACCACCGTCAGGTTGGGATCAGCCCCAGCATTTT	CASSPPSGWDQPQHF
NA	TRBJ1-2	NA	TRBV6-2/TRBV6-3	TGTGCCAGCAGTTACCAGGGTGCCTATGGCTACACCTTC	CASSYQGAYGYTF
NA	TRBJ2-1	few	TRBV12-3/TRBV12-4	TGTGCCAGCAGTTTAGGCCCCTTGGCGGGGGCGGAGCAGTTCTTC	CASSLGPLAGAEQFF
NA	TRBJ1-5	few	TRBV20-1	TGCAGTGCTAGAGAATGGGCTAGCAATCAGCCCCAGCATTTT	CSAREWASNQPQHF
TRBD2	TRBJ2-1	NA	TRBV9	TGTGCCAGCAGCGTAGGACTAGCGCCCCCTGAGCAGTTCTTC	CASSVGLAPPEQFF
TRBD2	TRBJ2-5	many	TRBV9	TGTGCCAGCAGCGGGGGAGGGCAAGAGACCCAGTACTTC	CASSGGGQETQYF
NA	TRBJ2-7	NA	TRBV7-9	TGTGCCAGCAGCTTATTGGGGCACGTCGAGCAGTACTTC	CASSLLGHVEQYF
NA	TRBJ2-1	NA	TRBV7-9	TGTGCCAGCAGCTTAAGTGTTTGGGAGCGGAGCTCCTACAATGAGCAGTTCTTC	CASSLSVWERSSYNEQFF
NA	TRBJ2-5	NA	TRBV12-3/TRBV12-4	TGTGCCAGCAGTAGGGACGTCGGCGGTATAGAGACCCAGTACTTC	CASSRDVGGIETQYF
TRBD1	TRBJ2-3	few	TRBV9	TGTGCCAGCAGCGCCTGGGACAGACCAGATACGCAGTATTTT	CASSAWDRPDTQYF
TRBD1	TRBJ1-2	few	TRBV9	TGTGCCAGCAGCGTAGCTTCTAGGACAGGGGGCTCTGGCTACACCTTC	CASSVASRTGGSGYTF
NA	TRBJ2-1	NA	TRBV7-3	TGTGCCAGCAGCTTCCGGGACGGATACTACAATGAGCAGTTCTTC	CASSFRDGYYNEQFF
NA	TRBJ1-1	NA	TRBV9	TGTGCCAGCAGCGTAGAAATAGGGGCAGGGAGTGACACTGAAGCTTTCTTT	CASSVEIGAGSDTEAFF
NA	TRBJ1-2	NA	TRBV7-9	TGTGCCAGCAGCTCCCCCGACGGATTCTATGGCTACACCTTC	CASSSPDGFYGYTF
TRBD1	TRBJ2-7	NA	TRBV6-5	TGTGCCAGCAGTTACTCGACGGGGACAGGGGGGTACGAGCAGTACTTC	CASSYSTGTGGYEQYF
TRBD2	TRBJ2-1	few	TRBV4-3	TGCGCCAGCAGCACTGGGACTAGCGGAATCTACAATGAGCAGTTCTTC	CASSTGTSGIYNEQFF
TRBD1	TRBJ2-7	few	TRBV6-5	TGTGCCAGCAAGTCAATAGACAGGGTTAGCGAGCAGTACTTC	CASKSIDRVSEQYF
NA	TRBJ1-6	few	TRBV20-1	TGCAGTGCTAGAGATCCGGGACGCAGGAATTCACCCCTCCACTTT	CSARDPGRRNSPLHF
NA	TRBJ1-5	few	TRBV12-3/TRBV12-4	TGTGCCAGCAGTTTTCGAGGAGGGGAATATAGCAATCAGCCCCAGCATTTT	CASSFRGGEYSNQPQHF
NA	TRBJ2-1	NA	TRBV24-1	TGTGCCACCAGTGATTTGACGCAGGGTGAGCAGTTCTTC	CATSDLTQGEQFF